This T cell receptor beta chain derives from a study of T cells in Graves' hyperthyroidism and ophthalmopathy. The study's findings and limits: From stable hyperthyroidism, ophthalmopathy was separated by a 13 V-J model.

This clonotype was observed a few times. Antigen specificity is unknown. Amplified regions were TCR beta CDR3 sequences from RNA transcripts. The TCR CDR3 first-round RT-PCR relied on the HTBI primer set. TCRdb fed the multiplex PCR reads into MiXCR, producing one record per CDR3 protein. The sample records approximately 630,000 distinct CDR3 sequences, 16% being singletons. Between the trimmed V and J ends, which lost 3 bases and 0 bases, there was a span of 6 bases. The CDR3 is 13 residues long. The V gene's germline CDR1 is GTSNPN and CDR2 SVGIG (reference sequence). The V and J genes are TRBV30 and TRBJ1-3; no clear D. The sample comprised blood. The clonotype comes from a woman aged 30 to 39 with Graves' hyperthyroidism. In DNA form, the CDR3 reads TGTGCCTGGAGACCCCACTCTGGAAACACCATATATTTT. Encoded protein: CAWRPHSGNTIYF.